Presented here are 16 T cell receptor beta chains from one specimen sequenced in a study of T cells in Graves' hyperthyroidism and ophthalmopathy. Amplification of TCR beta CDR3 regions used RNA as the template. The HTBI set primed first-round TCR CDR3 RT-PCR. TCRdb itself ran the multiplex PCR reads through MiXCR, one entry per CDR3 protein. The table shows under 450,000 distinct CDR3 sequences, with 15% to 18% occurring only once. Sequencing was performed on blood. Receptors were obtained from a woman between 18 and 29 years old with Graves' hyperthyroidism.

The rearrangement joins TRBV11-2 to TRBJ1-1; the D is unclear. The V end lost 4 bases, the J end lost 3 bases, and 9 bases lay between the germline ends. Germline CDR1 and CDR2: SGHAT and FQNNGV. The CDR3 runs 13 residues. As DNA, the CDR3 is TGTGCCAGCAGCTCCAAAGTCCACACTGAAGCTTTCTTT. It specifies CASSSKVHTEAFF.

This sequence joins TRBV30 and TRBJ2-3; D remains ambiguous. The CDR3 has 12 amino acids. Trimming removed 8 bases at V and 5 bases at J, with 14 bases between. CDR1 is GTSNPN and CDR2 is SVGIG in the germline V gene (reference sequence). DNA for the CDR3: TGTGCCAGTACGGTGGTTGGAGATACGCAGTATTTT. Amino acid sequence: CASTVVGDTQYF. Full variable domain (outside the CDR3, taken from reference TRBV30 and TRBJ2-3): SQTIHQWPATLVQPVGSPLSLECTVEGTSNPNLYWYRQAAGRGLQLLFYSVGIGQISSEVPQNLSASRPQDRQFILSSKKLLLSDSGFYLCASTVVGDTQYFGPGTRLTVL.

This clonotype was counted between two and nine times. The CDR3 loop is CASNRGGEQYF. CDR3 DNA: TGTGCCAGCAACAGGGGAGGGGAGCAGTACTTC. The chain links TRBV25-1 to TRBJ2-7; the D call may be TRBD1 or TRBD2 (7 bases each). CDR3 length: 11 amino acids. In germline, CDR1 is MGHDK, CDR2 SYGVNS. V dropped 7 bases and J dropped 7 bases, with 11 bases sitting between them.

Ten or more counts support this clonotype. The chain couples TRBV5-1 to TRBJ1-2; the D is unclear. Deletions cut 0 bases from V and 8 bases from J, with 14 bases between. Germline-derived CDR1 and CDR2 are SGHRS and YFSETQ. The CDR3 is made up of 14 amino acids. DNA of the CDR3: TGCGCCAGCAGCTTGGGTTCAGACTCCCACGGCTACACCTTC. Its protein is CASSLGSDSHGYTF.

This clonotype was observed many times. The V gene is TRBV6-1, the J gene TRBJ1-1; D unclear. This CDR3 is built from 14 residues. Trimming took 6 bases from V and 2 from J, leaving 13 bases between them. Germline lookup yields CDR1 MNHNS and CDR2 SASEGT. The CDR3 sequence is CASSPLNSNTEAFF. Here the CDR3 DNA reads TGTGCCAGCAGCCCCCTTAATTCAAACACTGAAGCTTTCTTT.

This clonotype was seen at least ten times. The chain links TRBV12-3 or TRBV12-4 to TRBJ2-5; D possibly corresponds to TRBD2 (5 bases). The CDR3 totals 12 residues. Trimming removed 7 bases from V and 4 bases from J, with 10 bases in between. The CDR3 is CASTSSGETQYF. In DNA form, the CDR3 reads TGTGCCAGCACCTCAAGCGGAGAGACCCAGTACTTC.

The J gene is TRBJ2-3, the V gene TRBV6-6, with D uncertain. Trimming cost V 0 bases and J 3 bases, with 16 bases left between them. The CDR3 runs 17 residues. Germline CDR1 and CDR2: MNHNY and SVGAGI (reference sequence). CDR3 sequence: CASSYSTASLGTDTQYF. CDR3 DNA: TGTGCCAGCAGTTACTCCACGGCTAGTTTGGGTACAGATACGCAGTATTTT.

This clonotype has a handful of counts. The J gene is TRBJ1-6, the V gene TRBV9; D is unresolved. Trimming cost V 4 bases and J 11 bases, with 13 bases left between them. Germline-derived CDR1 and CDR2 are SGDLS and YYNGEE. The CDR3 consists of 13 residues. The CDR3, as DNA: TGTGCCAGCAGCCCTGGCGGGGATACACCCCTCCACTTT. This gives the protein CASSPGGDTPLHF.

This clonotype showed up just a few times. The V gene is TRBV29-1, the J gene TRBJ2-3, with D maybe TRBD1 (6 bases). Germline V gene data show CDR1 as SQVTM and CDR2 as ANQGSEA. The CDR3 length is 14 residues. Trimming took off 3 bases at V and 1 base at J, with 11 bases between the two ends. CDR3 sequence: CSVDRGWGTDTQYF. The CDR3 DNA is TGCAGCGTTGACAGGGGATGGGGCACAGATACGCAGTATTTT.

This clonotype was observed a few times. The CDR3: CASRTGGSYGYTF. The CDR3 DNA follows: TGTGCCAGTAGGACAGGGGGCTCCTATGGCTACACCTTC. The chain couples TRBV19 to TRBJ1-2; the match to TRBD1 covers 10 bases. V lost 6 bases to trimming and J lost 4 bases; unmatched junction nucleotides: 2. This CDR3 is built from 13 residues. Looked up from germline, CDR1 is LNHDA and CDR2 is SQIVND (reference sequence).

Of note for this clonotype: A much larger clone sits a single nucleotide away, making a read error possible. The CDR3 protein is CASSLDSNSPLHF. The DNA of the CDR3 is TGCGCCAGCAGCTTGGACAGTAATTCACCCCTCCACTTT. This sequence joins TRBV5-1 and TRBJ1-6; D remains unclear. The germline CDR1 and CDR2 sequences are SGHRS and YFSETQ. The CDR3 spans 13 residues. V was pared by 0 bases and J by 6 bases, with 4 bases between.

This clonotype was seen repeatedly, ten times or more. The CDR3 DNA reads TGCGCCAGCAGAGTCTCCGGCGATCCCCACTACGAGCAGTACTTC. Amino acids: CASRVSGDPHYEQYF. V gene TRBV5-1 combines with J gene TRBJ2-7; D gene uncertain. Germline V gene lookup returns CDR1 SGHRS and CDR2 YFSETQ. The CDR3 is 15 amino acids. V was cut by 5 bases and J by 3 bases, with 18 bases left in between.

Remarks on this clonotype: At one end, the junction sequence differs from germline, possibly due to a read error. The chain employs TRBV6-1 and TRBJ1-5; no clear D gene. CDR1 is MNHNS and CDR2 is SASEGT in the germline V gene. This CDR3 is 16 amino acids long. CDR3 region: CASGDPGRYVNQPQHF. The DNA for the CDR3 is TGTGCCAGCGGTGACCCCGGTCGTTATGTCAATCAGCCCCAGCATTTT.

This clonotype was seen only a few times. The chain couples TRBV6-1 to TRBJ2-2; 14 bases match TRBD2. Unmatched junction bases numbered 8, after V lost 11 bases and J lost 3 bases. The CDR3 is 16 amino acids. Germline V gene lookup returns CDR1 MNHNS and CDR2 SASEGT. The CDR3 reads CAATGTSGGHTGELFF. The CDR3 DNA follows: TGTGCCGCCACCGGGACTAGCGGGGGACACACCGGGGAGCTGTTTTTT.

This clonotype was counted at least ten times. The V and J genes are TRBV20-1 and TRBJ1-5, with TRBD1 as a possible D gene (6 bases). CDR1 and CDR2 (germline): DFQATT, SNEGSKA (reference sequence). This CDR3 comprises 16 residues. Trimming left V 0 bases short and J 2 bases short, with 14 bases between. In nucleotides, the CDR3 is TGCAGTGCTAGAGAAAGTGGGGGCTTTGGCAATCAGCCCCAGCATTTT. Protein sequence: CSARESGGFGNQPQHF.

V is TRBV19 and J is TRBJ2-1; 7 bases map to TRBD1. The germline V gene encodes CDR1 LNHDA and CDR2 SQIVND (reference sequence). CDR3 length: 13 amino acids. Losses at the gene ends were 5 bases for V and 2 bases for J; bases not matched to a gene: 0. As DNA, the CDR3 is TGTGCCAGTAGTGGACAGGCCTACAATGAGCAGTTCTTC. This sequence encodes CASSGQAYNEQFF.